The subject of this entry is one T cell receptor (beta chain). The data were taken from a study of cytomegalovirus exposure and HLA in healthy donors. The CDR3 covers 15 residues. Germline-derived CDR1 and CDR2 are MNHNY and SVGAGI (reference sequence). V lost 6 bases and J lost 4, with 15 bases in between. The PCR used 60 Vbeta and 13 Jbeta primers. The protocol was immunoSEQ multiplex PCR, while the TCRdb copy is restricted to in-frame clones and leaves out a portion. Among roughly 100,000 clones listed, roughly three quarters were seen once. Sample: PBMCs. This chain connects TRBV6-6 to TRBJ2-2; D perhaps matches TRBD2 (6 bases). The sequence derives from a woman younger than 35 in good health and CMV-seropositive. The CDR3 bases are TGTGCCAGCAGACGGTCTAGCGCCGGCACCGGGGAGCTGTTTTTT. As protein: CASRRSSAGTGELFF.